The 16 T cell receptor beta chains below were found in one sample sequenced in a study of Ad26.COV2.S vaccination and SARS-CoV-2 variants. TCRdb's table, derived via immunoSEQ multiplex PCR, lists solely in-frame clones and lacks some. The data show roughly 680,000 clones, about 90% seen once. The treatment denotes: roughly 18 received Ad26.COV2.S at low or high dose, single or two shots; about 5 received placebo; per-sample allocation not given. Sampling was done on day 63 after the first vaccine or placebo injection. The specimen comprised peripheral blood, sampled in a trial of Ad26.COV2.S vaccine versus placebo. The receptors stem from a person between 18 and 59 years old who received the Ad26.COV2.S COVID-19 vaccine or a placebo.

The count of this clone is one. The chain has TRBV15 and TRBJ2-7; 9 bases align to TRBD1. CDR1 and CDR2 from the germline V gene are LNHNV and YYDKDF (reference sequence). CDR3 length: 17 residues. J lost 2 bases, V lost 1 base, and 9 bases had no gene match. Written as DNA, the CDR3 is TGTGCCACCAGCAGAGCCCACAGGGGGCCGGCAACCTACGAGCAGTACTTC. Its translation: CATSRAHRGPATYEQYF.

The chain has TRBV3-1 (or the pseudogene TRBV3-2) and TRBJ1-1; D is ambiguous. Germline loops: CDR1 LGHDT, CDR2 YNNKEL (reference sequence). V was shortened by 1 base and J by 7 bases, with 7 bases between the two germline ends. CDR3 length equals 12 residues. In DNA form, the CDR3 reads TGTGCCAGCAGCCAAGCCTCCGATGAAGCTTTCTTT. Encoded protein: CASSQASDEAFF.

CDR3 nucleotide sequence: TGCGCCAGCAGCCAAGATGGTGGGCTAGCGACGCAGTACTTC. It translates to CASSQDGGLATQYF. The chain couples TRBV4-3 to TRBJ2-7; maybe TRBD2 (6 bases). The CDR3 length is 14 residues. The germline V gene has CDR1 LGHNA and CDR2 YSLEER. The V end lost 0 bases, the J end lost 9 bases, and 15 bases lay between the germline ends.

This clone was counted only a few times. The chain links TRBV5-1 to TRBJ2-2; tentative D call: TRBD1 (5 bases). Germline V gene data show CDR1 as SGHRS and CDR2 as YFSETQ. This CDR3 contains 15 residues. Trimming stripped 6 bases from V and 4 bases from J, with 16 bases between. The CDR3 sequence: CASTPTAILTGELFF. CDR3 in DNA: TGCGCCAGCACCCCGACAGCCATCCTCACCGGGGAGCTGTTTTTT.

The V call is TRBV29-1, the J call TRBJ2-2; 8 nucleotides line up with TRBD2. The CDR3 has 14 residues. V dropped 2 bases and J dropped 7; count of bases not matched to a gene: 6. Germline V gene lookup returns CDR1 SQVTM and CDR2 ANQGSEA. The CDR3 DNA reads TGCAGCGTTGAACGGGAGGGCAAGAACGGGGAGCTGTTTTTT. Its protein is CSVEREGKNGELFF.

This clone was recorded once. The chain carries TRBV6-6 and TRBJ2-7; D remains unclear. In germline, CDR1 is MNHNY, CDR2 SVGAGI (reference sequence). The CDR3 extends over 13 amino acids. Trimming shortened V by 6 bases and J by 7 bases, and 16 bases separated the two germline ends. CDR3 in DNA: TGTGCCAGCAGCCCACTTAACTCGTTGGAGCAGTACTTC. Its protein product is CASSPLNSLEQYF.

This clone was counted between two and nine times. This chain connects TRBV6-2 or TRBV6-3 to TRBJ1-2, with D hard to call. The CDR3 extends over 13 amino acids. V was trimmed by 0 bases and J by 6 bases, leaving 8 bases between them. Germline assignment: CDR1 MNHEY and CDR2 SVGEGT. The CDR3 bases are TGTGCCAGCAGTTACTCAGGGATAGATGGCTACACCTTC. Amino acids: CASSYSGIDGYTF.

V is TRBV19 and J is TRBJ2-3, with unresolved D. CDR1 and CDR2 from the germline V gene are LNHDA and SQIVND (reference sequence). Trimming left V 4 bases short and J 0 bases short, with 8 bases between. This CDR3 region has 14 residues. The CDR3 nucleotides read TGTGCCAGTAGTAGGGTATCTAGCACAGATACGCAGTATTTT. This codes for CASSRVSSTDTQYF. Supplemented by reference TRBV19 and TRBJ2-3, the full variable domain reads DGGITQSPKYLFRKEGQNVTLSCEQNLNHDAMYWYRQDPGQGLRLIYYSQIVNDFQKGDIAEGYSVSREKKESFPLTVTSAQKNPTAFYLCASSRVSSTDTQYFGPGTRLTVL.

This clone has a single count. The chain carries TRBV10-3 and TRBJ2-5, with 7 bases lining up with TRBD1. V was clipped by 0 bases and J by 1 base; unmatched bases: 5. The V gene's germline CDR1 is ENHRY and CDR2 SYGVKD. CDR3 length equals 16 residues. This chain's CDR3 is CAISESGQPPQETQYF. The CDR3 DNA is TGTGCCATCAGTGAGTCGGGACAGCCTCCCCAAGAGACCCAGTACTTC.

V usage is TRBV6-2 or TRBV6-3 and J usage is TRBJ2-5; D gene ambiguous. CDR1 MNHEY and CDR2 SVGEGT come from the germline V gene. V was trimmed by 2 bases and J by 1 base, leaving 8 bases between them. The CDR3 totals 14 residues. The CDR3 region has the DNA TGTGCCAGCAGTTACGGCCGACTCCAAGAGACCCAGTACTTC. This codes for CASSYGRLQETQYF.

The V and J genes are TRBV19 and TRBJ1-2, with TRBD1 identical over 9 bases. The CDR3 runs to 12 residues. CDR1 and CDR2 from the germline V gene are LNHDA and SQIVND (reference sequence). The J segment lost 4 bases and the V segment lost 8 bases, leaving 2 bases of the junction unmatched. The CDR3, as DNA: TGTGCCAGTCGGACAGGGGTCTATGGCTACACCTTC. The encoded protein is CASRTGVYGYTF.

V usage is TRBV27 and J usage is TRBJ2-2; maybe TRBD1 (5 bases). V dropped 2 bases and J dropped 5 bases, with 15 bases sitting between them. The germline V gene encodes CDR1 MNHEY and CDR2 SMNVEV (reference sequence). The CDR3 sequence is 16 residues long. CDR3 sequence reads: CASSLGLVGATGELFF. The CDR3 DNA reads TGTGCCAGCAGTTTAGGGCTAGTTGGGGCAACCGGGGAGCTGTTTTTT.

The CDR3 sequence is CASRRIGTDTEAFF. The CDR3 DNA reads TGTGCCAGCAGACGGATCGGGACCGATACTGAAGCTTTCTTT. The V call is TRBV7-2, the J call TRBJ1-1, with D perhaps TRBD1 (5 bases). With 6 bases removed from V and 5 bases from J, the gap between germline ends came to 16 bases. This CDR3 has 14 amino acids. From germline, CDR1 is SGHTA and CDR2 FQGNSA. The full variable domain, its missing parts supplied by reference TRBV7-2 and TRBJ1-1, is GAGVSQSPSNKVTEKGKDVELRCDPISGHTALYWYRQSLGQGLEFLIYFQGNSAPDKSGLPSDRFSAERTGGSVSTLTIQRTQQEDSAVYLCASRRIGTDTEAFFGQGTRLTVV.

CDR3 in DNA: TGTGCCAGCAGCCAGTCAGCGGTGGGCCACAATGAGCAGTTCTTC. Its translation: CASSQSAVGHNEQFF. This chain uses TRBV3-1 (or the pseudogene TRBV3-2) with TRBJ2-1, with D perhaps TRBD2 (5 bases). Germline V gene sequence: CDR1 LGHDT, CDR2 YNNKEL (reference sequence). V dropped 3 bases and J dropped 5 bases, with 14 bases sitting between them. The CDR3 is 15 residues long.

The rearrangement uses TRBV19 and TRBJ1-6; possibly TRBD1 for D (5 bases). There are 14 residues in the CDR3. The germline V gene has CDR1 LNHDA and CDR2 SQIVND (reference sequence). V shed 6 bases and J shed 7 bases, with 13 bases lying between them. In DNA form, the CDR3 reads TGTGCCAGTAGCACTGACGGGGGGAATTCACCCCTCCACTTT. It is translated as CASSTDGGNSPLHF. Based on the CDR3 plus reference TRBV19 and TRBJ1-6, the full variable domain is DGGITQSPKYLFRKEGQNVTLSCEQNLNHDAMYWYRQDPGQGLRLIYYSQIVNDFQKGDIAEGYSVSREKKESFPLTVTSAQKNPTAFYLCASSTDGGNSPLHFGNGTRLTVT.

A word on this clone: The sample holds other DNA sequences that translate to the same CDR3. The chain has TRBV5-1 and TRBJ2-5, with D perhaps TRBD1 (5 bases). V lost 2 bases and J 4 bases, leaving 12 bases between the germline ends. Germline lookup yields CDR1 SGHRS and CDR2 YFSETQ. There are 14 residues in the CDR3. Written as DNA, the CDR3 is TGCGCCAGCAGCTTTGGGCAGGGTGGAGAGACCCAGTACTTC. Its protein is CASSFGQGGETQYF.